A single sample gave rise to the 6 T cell receptor beta chains below, sequenced in a study of blood T cell repertoires in COVID-19. TCRdb's table, derived via immunoSEQ multiplex PCR, lists solely in-frame clones and lacks some. The sample includes about 140,000 clones, about 87% of them seen just once. Sequencing was performed on peripheral blood. The origin of the receptors is a woman older than 75 with acute or convalescent COVID-19.

This clone has just one count. The chain joins TRBV7-2 to TRBJ1-5; D uncertain. The CDR3 is 14 amino acids. Germline V CDR1 and CDR2: SGHTA, FQGNSA. V dropped 2 bases and J dropped 2 bases, with 7 bases sitting between them. The CDR3 sequence: CASSLNPGNQPQHF. The CDR3 nucleotides are TGTGCCAGCAGCTTAAATCCGGGCAATCAGCCCCAGCATTTT.

The chain couples TRBV7-9 to TRBJ1-4, with D unclear. The CDR3 covers 13 residues. Per the germline V gene, CDR1 is SEHNR and CDR2 is FQNEAQ (reference sequence). V shed 5 bases and J shed 14 bases, with 18 bases lying between them. The CDR3 reads CASSRGSVLTLFF. Written as DNA, the CDR3 is TGTGCCAGCAGCCGAGGGAGCGTCCTGACGCTGTTTTTT.

The chain carries TRBV10-3 and TRBJ1-6; 9 bases line up with TRBD1. The CDR3 is made up of 16 amino acids. Unmatched junction bases numbered 7, after V lost 3 bases and J lost 7 bases. Germline V lookup: CDR1 ENHRY, CDR2 SYGVKD. In nucleotides, the CDR3 is TGTGCCATCAGTGAACTCGGGACAGGGCTGAATTCACCCCTCCACTTT. It specifies CAISELGTGLNSPLHF.

This chain joins TRBV7-9 and TRBJ2-3; 7 bases match TRBD2. Germline assignment: CDR1 SEHNR and CDR2 FQNEAQ (reference sequence). V was clipped by 1 base and J by 2 bases; unmatched bases: 9. This CDR3 spans 17 amino acids. The CDR3 region has the DNA TGTGCCAGCAGCTTAGGACCGGGAGCGGGGCCCACAGATACGCAGTATTTT. Encoded protein: CASSLGPGAGPTDTQYF.

The V and J genes are TRBV9 and TRBJ2-5; 8 bases line up with TRBD2. Germline-derived CDR1 and CDR2 are SGDLS and YYNGEE. V lost 4 bases and J lost 4; bases outside the gene matches: 9. The CDR3 runs 15 residues. The CDR3 DNA follows: TGTGCCAGCAGCATCTCCGGGACTAGGGGAGAGACCCAGTACTTC. Its protein product is CASSISGTRGETQYF. Full variable domain (outside the CDR3, taken from reference TRBV9 and TRBJ2-5): DSGVTQTPKHLITATGQRVTLRCSPRSGDLSVYWYQQSLDQGLQFLIQYYNGEERAKGNILERFSAQQFPDLHSELNLSSLELGDSALYFCASSISGTRGETQYFGPGTRLLVL.

This clone was observed once. The chain employs TRBV18 and TRBJ1-1, with D hard to call. V lost 2 bases to trimming and J lost 0 bases, with 7 bases between them. This CDR3 has 14 amino acids. Germline V lookup: CDR1 KGHSH, CDR2 LQKENI. The CDR3: CASSPGLLNTEAFF. CDR3 coding DNA: TGTGCCAGCTCACCAGGCCTTCTGAACACTGAAGCTTTCTTT.